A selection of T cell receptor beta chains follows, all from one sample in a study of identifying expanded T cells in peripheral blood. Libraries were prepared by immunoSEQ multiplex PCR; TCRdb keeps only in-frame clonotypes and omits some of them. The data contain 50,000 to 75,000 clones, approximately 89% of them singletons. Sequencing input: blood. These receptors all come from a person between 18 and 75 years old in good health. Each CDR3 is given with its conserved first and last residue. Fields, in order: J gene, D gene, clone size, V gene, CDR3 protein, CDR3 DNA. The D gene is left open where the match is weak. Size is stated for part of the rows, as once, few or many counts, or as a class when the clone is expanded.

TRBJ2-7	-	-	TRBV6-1	CASSYSIGF	TGTGCCAGCAGTTACTCGATCGGCTTC
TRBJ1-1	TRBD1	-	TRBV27	CASRPGQPNTEAFF	TGTGCCAGCAGGCCGGGACAGCCGAACACTGAAGCTTTCTTT
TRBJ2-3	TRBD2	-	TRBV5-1	CATQNRAGGTDTQYF	TGCGCCACCCAAAATCGAGCGGGGGGGACAGATACGCAGTATTTT
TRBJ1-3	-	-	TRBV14	CASSQKTPASGNTIYF	TGTGCCAGCAGTCAAAAGACACCAGCCTCTGGAAACACCATATATTTT
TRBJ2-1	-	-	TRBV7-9	CASSLGGLSVNEQFF	TGTGCCAGCAGCTTGGGGGGTCTCTCCGTCAATGAGCAGTTCTTC
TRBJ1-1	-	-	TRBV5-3	CARSLDGPEAFF	TGTGCCAGAAGCTTGGATGGGCCCGAAGCTTTCTTT
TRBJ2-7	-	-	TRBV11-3	CASSSTGYEQYF	TGTGCCAGCAGCTCGACAGGCTACGAGCAGTACTTC
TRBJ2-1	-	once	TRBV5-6	CASSYGSRYEQFF	TGTGCCAGCAGTTATGGGTCGAGGTATGAGCAGTTCTTC
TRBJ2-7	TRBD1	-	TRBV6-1	CASSERFGQEYYEQYF	TGTGCCAGCAGTGAAAGGTTTGGACAGGAATACTACGAGCAGTACTTC
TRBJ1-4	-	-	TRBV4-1	CASSQGGPSGEKLFF	TGCGCCAGCAGCCAAGGGGGACCTTCCGGGGAAAAACTGTTTTTT
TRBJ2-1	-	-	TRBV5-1	CASSLFGGDNEQFF	TGCGCCAGCAGCTTGTTTGGGGGAGACAATGAGCAGTTCTTC
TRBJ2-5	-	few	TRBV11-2	CASSLTETQYF	TGTGCCAGCAGCTTGACTGAGACCCAGTACTTC
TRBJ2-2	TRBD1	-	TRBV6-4	CASSDTPGQGTGELFF	TGTGCCAGCAGTGACACTCCGGGACAGGGGACCGGGGAGCTGTTTTTT
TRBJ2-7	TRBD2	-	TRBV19	CASSMGLATDEQYF	TGTGCCAGTAGTATGGGACTAGCTACCGACGAGCAGTACTTC
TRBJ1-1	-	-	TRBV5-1	CASSLAGISTEAFF	TGCGCCAGCAGCTTGGCCGGGATTTCCACTGAAGCTTTCTTT
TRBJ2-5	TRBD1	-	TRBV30	CAWSRDRAAETQYF	TGTGCCTGGAGCCGGGACAGGGCGGCAGAGACCCAGTACTTC
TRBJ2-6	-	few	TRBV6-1	CASSEAGSGANVLTF	TGTGCCAGCAGTGAAGCAGGCTCTGGGGCCAACGTCCTGACTTTC
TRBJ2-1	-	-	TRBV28	CASRGVPYNEQFF	TGTGCCAGCCGCGGGGTCCCCTACAATGAGCAGTTCTTC
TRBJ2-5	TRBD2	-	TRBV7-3	CASSLNPAGGPETQYF	TGTGCCAGCAGCTTAAATCCAGCGGGGGGGCCGGAGACCCAGTACTTC
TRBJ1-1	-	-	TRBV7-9	CASRFSMNTEAFF	TGTGCCAGCAGGTTCAGCATGAACACTGAAGCTTTCTTT
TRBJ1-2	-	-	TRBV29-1	CSVDYGYTF	TGCAGCGTTGACTATGGCTACACCTTC
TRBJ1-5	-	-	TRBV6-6	CASSYSDNEAQHF	TGTGCCAGCAGTTACTCGGACAACGAAGCCCAGCATTTT
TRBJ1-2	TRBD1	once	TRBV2	CASSGQGAGGYTF	TGTGCCAGCAGTGGACAGGGGGCGGGTGGCTACACCTTC
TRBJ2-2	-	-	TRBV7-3	CASSLTRERTGELFF	TGTGCCAGCAGCTTAACAAGGGAACGCACCGGGGAGCTGTTTTTT
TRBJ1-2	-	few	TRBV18	CASSPVSEALGGYTF	TGTGCCAGCTCACCAGTCAGCGAAGCGCTCGGTGGCTACACCTTC
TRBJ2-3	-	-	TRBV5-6	CASSFPRDTQYF	TGTGCCAGCAGCTTCCCCCGTGATACGCAGTATTTT
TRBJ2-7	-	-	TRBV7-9	CASSPFMADSYEQYF	TGTGCCAGCAGTCCATTTATGGCCGACTCCTACGAGCAGTACTTC
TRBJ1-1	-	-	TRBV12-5	CASALALNTEAFF	TGTGCTAGTGCCCTCGCATTGAACACTGAAGCTTTCTTT
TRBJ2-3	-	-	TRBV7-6	CASSPSTDTQYF	TGTGCCAGCAGCCCTAGCACAGATACGCAGTATTTT
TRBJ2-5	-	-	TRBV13	CASSMERKETQYF	TGTGCCAGCAGCATGGAGCGGAAAGAGACCCAGTACTTC
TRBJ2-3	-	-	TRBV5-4	CASSSAHRTDTQYF	TGTGCCAGCAGCTCTGCCCACAGGACAGATACGCAGTATTTT
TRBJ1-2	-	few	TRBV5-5	CASSSTRQINYGYTF	TGTGCCAGCAGCTCTACTCGACAGATTAACTATGGCTACACCTTC
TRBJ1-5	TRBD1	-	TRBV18	CASSPGTGSNQPQHF	TGTGCCAGCTCACCCGGGACAGGTAGCAATCAGCCCCAGCATTTT
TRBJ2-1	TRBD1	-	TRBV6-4	CASSGTGGYNEQFF	TGTGCCAGCAGTGGGACAGGGGGCTACAATGAGCAGTTCTTC
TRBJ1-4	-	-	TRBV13	CASSSYRVSGEKLFF	TGTGCCAGCAGCTCCTACAGGGTATCGGGGGAAAAACTGTTTTTT
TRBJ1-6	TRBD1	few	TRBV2	CASSRDSNSPLHF	TGTGCCAGCAGTCGGGACAGCAATTCACCCCTCCACTTT
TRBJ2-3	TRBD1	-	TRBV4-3	CASSQGQGETDTQYF	TGCGCCAGCAGCCAAGGCCAGGGGGAGACAGATACGCAGTATTTT
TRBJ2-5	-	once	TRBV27	CASSLTRGGETQYF	TGTGCCAGCAGTCTAACAAGGGGGGGAGAGACCCAGTACTTC
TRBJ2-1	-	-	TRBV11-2	CASSLVRTNEQFF	TGTGCCAGCAGCTTGGTCCGCACCAATGAGCAGTTCTTC
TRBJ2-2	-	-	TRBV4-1	CASSPGSNTGELFF	TGCGCCAGCAGCCCTGGGAGCAACACCGGGGAGCTGTTTTTT
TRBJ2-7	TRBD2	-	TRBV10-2	CASRGSWGGSYEQYF	TGCGCCAGCAGGGGGAGTTGGGGGGGCTCCTACGAGCAGTACTTC
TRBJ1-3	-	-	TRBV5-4	CASSLVGAGSSGNTIYF	TGTGCCAGCAGCTTGGTGGGGGCAGGGAGCTCTGGAAACACCATATATTTT
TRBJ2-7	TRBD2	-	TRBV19	CASSIGSGVYEQYF	TGTGCCAGTAGTATAGGTAGCGGGGTCTACGAGCAGTACTTC
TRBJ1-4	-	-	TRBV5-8	CASSLGQIDEKLFF	TGTGCCAGCAGCTTGGGACAGATCGATGAAAAACTGTTTTTT
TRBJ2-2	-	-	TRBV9	CASSVFHTGELFF	TGTGCCAGCAGCGTATTCCACACCGGGGAGCTGTTTTTT
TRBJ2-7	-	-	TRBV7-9	CAGGSASYEQYF	TGTGCCGGAGGATCGGCCTCCTACGAGCAGTACTTC
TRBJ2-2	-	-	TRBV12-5	CASGLEVGSGELFF	TGTGCTAGTGGTTTGGAAGTGGGGTCCGGGGAGCTGTTTTTT
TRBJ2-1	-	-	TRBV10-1	CASSRPPGNEQFF	TGCGCCAGCAGTCGACCTCCCGGGAATGAGCAGTTCTTC
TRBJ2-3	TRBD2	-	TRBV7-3	CASSLNPAGTSGGASDTQYF	TGTGCCAGCAGCTTAAATCCGGCAGGGACTAGCGGGGGGGCCAGCGATACGCAGTATTTT